The 10 T cell receptor beta chains below come from one sample, sequenced in a study of T cell changes during pregnancy in multiple sclerosis. Assay: immunoSEQ multiplex PCR; the TCRdb copy retains only in-frame clones and omits some. Of about 50,000 clones listed, 92% were seen once; the top ten hold 0.45% to 0.6%. Specimen: CD4+ T cells from peripheral blood mononuclear cells, collected after pregnancy. These receptors came from a female donor with multiple sclerosis, enrolled in a pregnancy study.

The chain uses TRBV27 and TRBJ2-7; TRBD2 agrees at 12 bases. Germline CDR1 is MNHEY and CDR2 is SMNVEV (reference sequence). This CDR3 spans 16 amino acids. J gave up 5 bases and V 1 base, and 6 bases lay outside the gene matches. The CDR3 nucleotides read TGTGCCAGCAGTTTATTGACTAGCGGGAGACCCAACGAGCAGTACTTC. Amino acids: CASSLLTSGRPNEQYF.

The genes are TRBV2 and TRBJ1-2; 7 bases agree with TRBD1. From germline, CDR1 is SNHLY and CDR2 FYNNEI. V lost 3 bases, J lost 4 bases, and 2 bases stayed unmatched. This CDR3 comprises 13 residues. The chain's CDR3 is CASSEDRSYGYTF. Written as DNA, the CDR3 is TGTGCCAGCAGTGAGGACAGGTCCTATGGCTACACCTTC.

CDR3 bases: TGTGCCAGCAGCGTAGGCCCTGGCGGGGGGCTCTACGAGCAGTACTTC. This sequence encodes CASSVGPGGGLYEQYF. This chain links TRBV9 with TRBJ2-7, with TRBD2 matching 8 bases. CDR1 and CDR2 from the germline V gene are SGDLS and YYNGEE. The CDR3 is made up of 16 amino acids. V was clipped by 0 bases and J by 3 bases; unmatched bases: 8.

V usage is TRBV28 and J usage is TRBJ2-1; possible D gene TRBD2, 5 bases. The CDR3 is 15 amino acids. The V gene's germline CDR1 is MDHEN and CDR2 SYDVKM. Trimming removed 7 bases at V and 7 bases at J, with 20 bases between. This CDR3 is CASNEGGGKRNEQFF. In DNA, the CDR3 is TGTGCCAGCAATGAAGGAGGCGGTAAGAGAAATGAGCAGTTCTTC.

J is TRBJ1-2 and V is TRBV11-2, with a possible D match to TRBD1 (6 bases). V lost 8 bases and J 2 bases, leaving 15 bases between the germline ends. This CDR3 has 14 residues. Germline V gene data show CDR1 as SGHAT and CDR2 as FQNNGV. The DNA for the CDR3 is TGTGCCAGCCGGGAGGGGGGCAAGAACTATGGCTACACCTTC. It yields the protein CASREGGKNYGYTF.

This chain connects TRBV18 to TRBJ2-3; tentatively, D is TRBD2 (5 bases). With 1 base removed from V and 5 bases from J, the gap between germline ends came to 25 bases. This CDR3 has 19 amino acids. CDR1 and CDR2 (germline): KGHSH, LQKENI. As DNA, the CDR3 is TGTGCCAGCTCACCACTAGTAAGGTCCGGGATGATGACAAAAGATACGCAGTATTTT. This translates into CASSPLVRSGMMTKDTQYF.

This chain links TRBV2 with TRBJ2-3, with a possible D match to TRBD1 (6 bases). From germline, CDR1 is SNHLY and CDR2 FYNNEI. V lost 2 bases and J 4 bases, leaving 19 bases between the germline ends. The CDR3 is 17 amino acids. CDR3 nucleotides: TGTGCCAGCAGTGAACGGAAACAAGGGGGATGGGCAGATACGCAGTATTTT. Its translation is CASSERKQGGWADTQYF.

In this sample, this clone turned up once. The rearrangement links TRBV7-8 to TRBJ1-5; 9 bases line up with TRBD1. This CDR3 comprises 15 residues. The V and J ends lost 1 base and 5 bases, in that order; junction bases with no gene match: 3. Germline V lookup: CDR1 SGHVS, CDR2 FQNEAQ. In nucleotides, the CDR3 is TGTGCCAGCAGCTTAGTAGACAGGGGGGATCAGCCCCAGCATTTT. Translating it yields CASSLVDRGDQPQHF.

The V call is TRBV5-6, the J call TRBJ2-2; 8 bases map to TRBD2. This CDR3 comprises 16 residues. Germline V gene lookup returns CDR1 SGHDT and CDR2 YYEEEE. J lost 3 bases, V lost 1 base, and 5 bases had no gene match. The CDR3 protein is CASSLYAGGYTGELFF. CDR3 bases: TGTGCCAGCAGCTTGTATGCGGGGGGCTACACCGGGGAGCTGTTTTTT.

The chain has TRBV4-3 and TRBJ1-3; D might be TRBD1 (5 bases). CDR3 length: 17 amino acids. V was trimmed by 1 base and J by 0 bases, leaving 13 bases between them. Germline lookup yields CDR1 LGHNA and CDR2 YSLEER. The CDR3 spells CASSQVDSLYSGNTIYF. CDR3 nucleotides: TGCGCCAGCAGCCAAGTCGACAGTTTATACTCTGGAAACACCATATATTTT.